This T cell receptor (beta chain) comes out of a study of blood T cell repertoires in COVID-19. Background on the study: Italy, Spain and the United States were the sources of the convalescent and acute COVID-19 samples. Nucleic acid was either cDNA or gDNA, and it came from T cells, B-cell-depleted T cells, or PBMCs.

The CDR3 runs 16 residues. J lost 0 bases, V lost 6 bases, and 9 bases had no gene match. Germline V gene lookup returns CDR1 ENHRY and CDR2 SYGVKD. TCRdb's copy holds only in-frame clones and misses some; the assay was immunoSEQ multiplex PCR. The sample contains roughly 250,000 clones, 88% of which appear only once. Which cohort a participant joined came from the clinical history participants gave. Symptom resolution, clearance, or two negative PCRs marked the recovered donors of Cohort 3. The chain has TRBV10-3 and TRBJ2-5; 8 bases are shared with TRBD2. The sample consisted of PBMCs or T cells enriched from blood (not recorded which). The TCR originated in a woman aged 45-65 years who had recovered from COVID-19. CDR3 residues: CAIRKTAGVHQETQYF. The CDR3 bases are TGTGCCATCAGGAAGACAGCGGGAGTCCACCAAGAGACCCAGTACTTC.